This entry features one T cell receptor (beta chain) sequence. Its antigen remains undetermined. No base quality information exists; no much larger clone differs at one position. Library preparation employed the immunoSEQ multiplex PCR assay. Adaptive Biotechnologies carried out high-throughput TCR-beta CDR3 sequencing of genomic DNA for most patients. In the original analysis: TCR sequencing data were retrieved from Adaptive's ImmunoSEQ software for roughly 20 patients, whereas a few other patients were processed with MiXCR and VDJtools. CDR3 nucleotide sequences shared by donor and recipient were removed because the origin of these sequences could not be assigned. At least 2-fold expansion over unstimulated cells and a minimum CFSE-low frequency of 0.002% (template counts) or 0.001% (read counts) were required for clones to be classified as alloreactive. Clones detected in sequenced pre-transplant spleen, lymph node, or MLR CFSE-low populations of the donor or recipient were defined as mappable. Cumulative frequency of alloreactive clones was calculated as a percentage of all sequences weighted by copy number. TCRdb retrieved this table from immuneACCESS and kept in-frame rearrangements only. Not all clones are present; in checked studies, unresolved V genes account for under half, and no reason is known for the remainder. V, J and clone size are taken as reported in that table, and D and trimming were inferred from the DNA itself. Here the sample has about 15,000 clones; roughly two thirds occur a single time. Approximately 10% of the sample is held by the ten biggest clonotypes.

To isolate intraepithelial and lamina propria lymphocytes from graft specimens, dithiothreitol, EDTA incubations and collagenase D digestion were used. Serial intestinal graft biopsy specimens collected up to 600 days after transplant underwent bulk TCR-beta sequencing. This entry belongs to a study of graft-versus-host responses after intestinal transplantation (dated by TCRdb to about 2021). For the wider study: The transplants that recipients got were multivisceral, liver-intestinal, or isolated intestinal. Every recipient was given anti-thymocyte globulin induction, followed by roughly 3 years of maintenance tacrolimus and steroids. After intestinal transplantation, graft-versus-host and host-versus-graft alloreactive T cell clones were followed in the graft, circulation and bone marrow using bulk TCR-beta CDR3 sequencing. Alloreactive clones were identified by sequencing pre-transplant mixed lymphocyte reaction products and comparing them with unstimulated pre-transplant donor and recipient T cells. The cohort enrolled about two dozen intestinal transplant recipients including one retransplant, and a few patients lacking pretransplant specimens were excluded. Donor T cell macrochimerism was defined as a peak of at least 4% donor T cells among recipient peripheral blood mononuclear cells. Samples from a few later patients were sequenced in-house on an Illumina MiSeq with MiXCR processing rather than by the commercial service.

General findings and caveats noted by the study authors: Early after transplant, peak levels of circulating GvH clones were associated with declines in HvG clones. In patients with donor T cell macrochimerism, the allografts had high GvH to HvG T cell clonal ratios. GvH clones turned up in recipient bone marrow, with some appearing earlier in ileal mucosa or blood, a pattern consistent with an intestinal mucosal origin. Conclusions were limited by the relatively low number and heterogeneity of intestinal transplant patients.

The clonotype originates from a human patient who received an intestinal transplant, so some T cells may come from the graft donor. Sequenced material: ileum tissue, taken around 95 weeks after intestinal transplantation.

The DNA sequence is given as TGTGCCAGCAGCCAGAACGGGGGGGAGACCCAGTACTTC. Its coded protein is CASSQNGGETQYF. Recombination joined TRBV6-6 with TRBJ2-5; 7 central bases correspond to TRBD2. V is cut back by 6 bases and J by 5 bases, with 6 bases in the junction unmatched. Measured from the cysteine to the phenylalanine, the CDR3 is 13 residues long. CDR3 DNA only is kept here, 39 bases in frame from base 1. CDR1 MNHNY and CDR2 SVGAGI are derived from the germline V gene (reference sequence).